Described below is a single TCR beta chain sequence and its context. Its cognate antigen has yet to be identified. Per-base qualities were not stored, and no clone one base away is much larger. The donors were healthy, HIV-negative adults with no recently reported acute infections or vaccinations. All donors were Caucasian adults living in Nashville, Tennessee, USA. CD4+ T cells were enriched through magnetic negative selection, after which naive cells were positively selected on CD45RA and the remaining negative fraction served as the memory subset. Blood was collected by leukapheresis, and PBMCs were isolated by Ficoll-Histopaque density gradient centrifugation and then cryopreserved in liquid nitrogen vapor phase. Purity and quantity of every magnetically sorted T cell population were checked by analytical flow cytometry. Genomic DNA was isolated from each sorted fraction and quantified by UV absorbance on a Nanodrop 2000c.

The data were obtained in a study of shared clonotypes between healthy human individuals (TCRdb year 2020). With respect to the entire study: Two women and a few men aged 18 to 49 years were included in the cohort. Blood TCR repertoires of five healthy adults were deeply sequenced to estimate repertoire size and the extent of clonotype sharing between individuals. For each donor, three plates each were used for CD4 naive and CD4 memory, two plates were used for CD8 naive, and one plate was used for CD8 memory. To increase sequencing depth and limit assay-specific biases, TCR repertoire library preparation and sequencing were carried out by different laboratories using diverse techniques. Leukapheresis yielded between about 0.9 and 9.5 billion PBMCs per donor. What the research found in general, with its limitations: The genetic and exposure-history diversity represented was limited by the small number of donors. Incomplete sequencing was indicated by rarefaction of sorted-subset datasets, despite the large sequencing depth. Sharing across a few donors was observed for about 5% of naive CD4, 3.5% of naive CD8, 2% to 2.5% of memory CD4, and roughly 0.43% of memory CD8 clonotypes. Based on pairwise subsampling, the degree of clonotype sharing among donors was expected to be affected by sequencing depth. Estimated clonotype richness was generally larger for naive than for memory subsets. Compared with non-shared clonotypes, the clonotypes found in all four sorted-subset donors had higher generation probabilities. Sampling was restricted to blood, and TCR repertoires in tissues likely differ from the TCR repertoires found in blood.

Using the deep immunoSEQ assay, multiplex PCR amplified TCR CDR3 regions from genomic DNA. Extracted genomic DNA from each cell subset was distributed evenly across all wells of several immunoSEQ 96-well plates, and each plate was treated as a replicate. Each replicate PCR for sorted subsets received approximately 220 ng genomic DNA, equal to some 32,000 T cell genomes. Purified libraries were measured with a Qubit 3.0 fluorometer, size-checked on a Bioanalyzer 2100, and measured again with the KAPA Library Quantification kit. Every immunoSEQ 96-well plate was sequenced on a dedicated single-read 150-cycle Illumina NextSeq 550 flow cell. The authors' analysis ran thus. Because only junctional sequences without quality scores were contained in the immunoSEQ output, filtering matching that applied to full-length reads could not be performed. To assign V/J genes and CDR3, sequences were annotated using PyIR, a Python wrapper for IgBLAST v1.9, with IMGT germline references. Reads with weak V/J assignments (E-value above 1e-6), missing CDR3, stop codons, out-of-frame junctions, or ambiguous translated residues were removed. V3J clonotypes were defined as sequences sharing the same inferred V gene, J gene, and CDR3 amino acid sequence. Percentage overlap between repertoires was calculated by dividing the number of shared unique clonotypes by the size of the smaller repertoire. Richness of each repertoire was evaluated using RTK rarefaction, the Chao1 estimator, and Recon v2.1 estimates of unobserved clonotypes. Generation probabilities were computed with OLGA for all TCRbeta clonotypes obtained by the gDNA method from four donors. TCRdb limited this immuneACCESS table to in-frame rearrangements with V and J called. A share of clones is missing; checked studies link under half to unresolved V genes, and the rest is unexplained. The V and J calls and clone size were taken over from that table, and D and trimming were inferred from the DNA. The sample data list approximately 1.5 million clones, and 95% to 99% of these were observed just once. The top ten hold 0.4% to 0.45% of the sample.

Per the germline V gene, MGHRA is the CDR1 and YSYEKL is the CDR2. Spanning cysteine to phenylalanine, the CDR3 consists of 17 amino acids. CDR3 DNA only is kept here, 51 bases in frame from base 1. Relative to germline, V is 0 bases shorter and J is 7 bases shorter, with 21 bases between their ends. The TCR was taken from a man aged 25 to 40 in good health. This chain joins TRBV4-1 to TRBJ1-2, with TRBD1 perhaps the D gene, on 6 matching bases. Sequenced sample: naive CD4+ T cells sorted from blood. The cell subset or site label here, explained by the study, means: CD45RA+ positively selected. The sequenced DNA: TGCGCCAGCAGCCAAGACTGGATGGACAGCCTCTCGGGTGGCTACACCTTC. The resulting protein is CASSQDWMDSLSGGYTF.